The 27 T cell receptor beta chains presented below share a single source sample, sequenced in a study of T cell changes during pregnancy in multiple sclerosis. Clones were sequenced by immunoSEQ multiplex PCR, and TCRdb holds only the in-frame ones, with some missing. Of tens of thousands of clones listed, 90% are singletons. The material sequenced was CD4+ T cells from peripheral blood mononuclear cells, taken before pregnancy. These receptors all stem from a female donor with multiple sclerosis, enrolled in a pregnancy study.

The chain is built from TRBV19 and TRBJ1-6, with D possibly being TRBD1 (6 bases). The CDR3 is 17 amino acids. Germline V gene lookup returns CDR1 LNHDA and CDR2 SQIVND (reference sequence). V gave up 3 bases and J gave up 13 bases, with 25 bases separating them. The CDR3 sequence is CASSISTTQGSIHPLHF. DNA of the CDR3: TGTGCCAGTAGTATCTCAACAACACAGGGCTCAATTCACCCCCTCCACTTT.

The chain is built from TRBV7-9 and TRBJ1-1; D might be TRBD1 (5 bases). There are 17 residues in the CDR3. Germline V lookup: CDR1 SEHNR, CDR2 FQNEAQ (reference sequence). V was shortened by 1 base and J by 0 bases, with 15 bases between the two germline ends. The DNA of the CDR3 is TGTGCCAGCAGCTTAGGGGGGGGGACGGCCATGAACACTGAAGCTTTCTTT. Residues: CASSLGGGTAMNTEAFF.

The rearrangement uses TRBV6-1 and TRBJ1-2, with D maybe TRBD1 (6 bases). Trimming pared 8 bases from V and 5 bases from J, leaving 12 bases between. The length of the CDR3 is 12 residues. The germline V gene encodes CDR1 MNHNS and CDR2 SASEGT. CDR3 nucleotide sequence: TGTGCCAGCGCATGGGGGCCGTATGGCTACACCTTC. Translating it yields CASAWGPYGYTF.

V gene TRBV30 combines with J gene TRBJ2-2; TRBD1 matches 8 bases. With 1 base clipped from V and 1 base from J, the junction kept 2 bases outside the gene matches. The CDR3 contains 15 residues. CDR1 and CDR2 from the germline V gene are GTSNPN and SVGIG (reference sequence). CDR3 nucleotide sequence: TGTGCCTGGAGTGGTGGGACAGGGAACACCGGGGAGCTGTTTTTT. Translating gives CAWSGGTGNTGELFF.

In its sample, this clone was seen once. This rearrangement joins TRBV5-1 to TRBJ1-2, with D unclear. The germline V gene has CDR1 SGHRS and CDR2 YFSETQ. The ends were cut back, 4 bases at V and 3 bases at J, with 10 bases in the middle. This CDR3 region has 13 residues. CDR3 protein: CASSITVDYGYTF. The CDR3, as DNA: TGCGCCAGCAGCATAACAGTCGACTATGGCTACACCTTC.

The chain has TRBV7-8 and TRBJ2-6; D gene uncertain. Between the trimmed V and J ends, which lost 5 bases and 2 bases, there was a span of 10 bases. CDR3 length: 15 amino acids. Germline CDR1 is SGHVS and CDR2 is FQNEAQ. The CDR3 coding sequence is TGTGCCAGCAGCCCTAGGAGCCCTGGGGCCAACGTCCTGACTTTC. This encodes CASSPRSPGANVLTF.

The rearrangement links TRBV5-1 to TRBJ2-4; TRBD2 matches at 12 bases. The length of the CDR3 is 16 residues. Germline V CDR1 and CDR2: SGHRS, YFSETQ. With 3 bases clipped from V and 9 bases from J, the junction kept 10 bases outside the gene matches. CDR3 nucleotide sequence: TGCGCCAGCAGCTCGAACCTAGCGGGAGGGCAGGGCATTCAGTACTTC. It translates to CASSSNLAGGQGIQYF.

The DNA of the CDR3 is TGTGCCAGCAGCTTAGGCGGCGCCCAAGGGGTTGGAAACACCATATATTTT. Amino acid sequence: CASSLGGAQGVGNTIYF. The chain is built from TRBV11-3 and TRBJ1-3; TRBD1 is a possible D gene (5 bases). Trimming took off 1 base at V and 3 bases at J, with 16 bases between the two ends. The CDR3 spans 17 residues. Germline CDR1 reads SGHNT; CDR2 reads YENEEA.

The V and J genes are TRBV11-3 and TRBJ2-1, with 13 positions matching TRBD2. The CDR3 has 15 amino acids. The germline V gene has CDR1 SGHNT and CDR2 YENEEA. Unmatched junction bases numbered 7, after V lost 7 bases and J lost 7 bases. CDR3 sequence: CASTLGTSGENEQFF. CDR3 in DNA: TGTGCCAGCACCTTGGGGACTAGCGGGGAGAATGAGCAGTTCTTC.

V and J are TRBV15 and TRBJ1-2, with a possible D match to TRBD1 (6 bases). Germline CDR1 reads LNHNV; CDR2 reads YYDKDF (reference sequence). The CDR3 has 16 amino acids. The V end was cut by 1 base, the J end by 4 bases, with 16 bases between. CDR3 sequence reads: CATSRVSYRVGYGYTF. The CDR3 DNA reads TGTGCCACCAGCAGAGTTTCCTACAGGGTCGGCTATGGCTACACCTTC.

Of note for this clone: One end of the junction fails to match germline, which may point to a read error. The chain employs TRBV18 and TRBJ1-2; D ambiguous. CDR3 size: 15 residues. Germline loops: CDR1 KGHSH, CDR2 LQKENI. The CDR3 region is CASSPGLGLNYGCTF. The CDR3 nucleotides read TGTGCCAGCTCACCGGGGTTAGGACTTAACTATGGCTGCACCTTC.

The V gene is TRBV11-2, the J gene TRBJ1-2; 7 bases match TRBD1. CDR1 SGHAT and CDR2 FQNNGV come from the germline V gene. The V segment lost 0 bases and the J segment 0 bases; nucleotides outside the gene matches: 4. This CDR3 contains 16 residues. The CDR3 region has the DNA TGTGCCAGCAGCTTAGATCTGGACAGGACTAACTATGGCTACACCTTC. It yields the protein CASSLDLDRTNYGYTF.

The chain has TRBV7-2 and TRBJ1-2; tentative D call: TRBD1 (6 bases). The CDR3 loop spans 13 amino acids. Trimming shortened V by 3 bases and J by 5 bases, and 10 bases separated the two germline ends. Germline CDR1 is SGHTA and CDR2 is FQGNSA. In DNA form, the CDR3 reads TGTGCCAGCAGCTTCAGGGGAGCTTATGGCTACACCTTC. This codes for CASSFRGAYGYTF.

This clone was seen once. This chain connects TRBV12-5 to TRBJ1-3; perhaps TRBD1 as D (5 bases). V lost 4 bases and J lost 0, with 19 bases in between. The CDR3 contains 18 residues. Per the germline V gene, CDR1 is LGHNT and CDR2 is FRNRAP. CDR3 coding DNA: TGTGCTAGTGGTTCCCTCGGTACACAGGAGACCTCTGGAAACACCATATATTTT. This translates into CASGSLGTQETSGNTIYF. Full variable domain (missing parts from reference TRBV12-5 and TRBJ1-3): DARVTQTPRHKVTEMGQEVTMRCQPILGHNTVFWYRQTMMQGLELLAYFRNRAPLDDSGMPKDRFSAEMPDATLATLKIQPSEPRDSAVYFCASGSLGTQETSGNTIYFGEGSWLTVV.

The chain joins TRBV30 to TRBJ1-1; TRBD1 aligns across 8 bases. This CDR3 region has 13 residues. With 4 bases clipped from V and 3 bases from J, the junction kept 4 bases outside the gene matches. The germline V gene has CDR1 GTSNPN and CDR2 SVGIG (reference sequence). CDR3 in amino acids: CAWMDRADTEAFF. CDR3 nucleotide sequence: TGTGCCTGGATGGACAGGGCCGACACTGAAGCTTTCTTT.

V is TRBV5-4 and J is TRBJ2-1; 8 bases line up with TRBD1. CDR1 is SGHNT, CDR2 YYREEE, per germline (reference sequence). V lost 3 bases to trimming and J lost 2 bases; unmatched junction nucleotides: 10. The CDR3 runs to 17 residues. CDR3 region: CASSSSRQGNPYNEQFF. CDR3 in DNA: TGTGCCAGCAGCTCAAGCCGACAGGGGAACCCCTACAATGAGCAGTTCTTC.

This chain links TRBV11-1 with TRBJ2-1; 7 bases are a match to TRBD2. Germline V CDR1 and CDR2: SGHAT, FQDESV (reference sequence). The CDR3 extends over 17 amino acids. V dropped 2 bases and J dropped 1; count of bases not matched to a gene: 8. CDR3 DNA: TGTGCCAGCAGCTTACGGGGGAGGGCCGGATCCTACAATGAGCAGTTCTTC. Its translation: CASSLRGRAGSYNEQFF.

The chain recombines TRBV27 with TRBJ2-2; weak D call: TRBD2 (5 bases). V was clipped by 6 bases and J by 6 bases, with 14 bases between them. This CDR3 spans 14 amino acids. The V gene's germline CDR1 is MNHEY and CDR2 SMNVEV (reference sequence). CDR3 sequence reads: CASSVLRVPGELFF. The CDR3 DNA reads TGTGCCAGCAGCGTTTTGAGGGTCCCCGGGGAGCTGTTTTTT.

This chain connects TRBV18 to TRBJ1-4; D remains ambiguous. Deletions cut 5 bases from V and 6 bases from J, with 10 bases between. Looked up from germline, CDR1 is KGHSH and CDR2 is LQKENI. This CDR3 region has 13 residues. In nucleotides, the CDR3 is TGTGCCAGCTCAGTCCTCCGGGATGAAAAACTGTTTTTT. The encoded protein is CASSVLRDEKLFF.

This chain joins TRBV2 and TRBJ2-1, with 11 bases lining up with TRBD2. The CDR3 runs to 18 residues. Germline loops: CDR1 SNHLY, CDR2 FYNNEI. Trimming removed 9 bases from V and 8 bases from J; junction bases left unmatched: 21. The CDR3 sequence is CASTGTGLILAGDDEQFF. CDR3 in DNA: TGTGCCAGTACCGGGACAGGGTTAATACTAGCGGGAGACGATGAGCAGTTCTTC.

The table lists this clone with a count of one. V is TRBV5-1 and J is TRBJ2-1, with 14 bases matching TRBD2. CDR3 size: 17 residues. The junction had 9 bases not matched to a gene; V was cut back by 3 bases and J by 7 bases. Germline assignment: CDR1 SGHRS and CDR2 YFSETQ. The CDR3 loop reads CASSWGLAGALGNEQFF. The CDR3 nucleotides are TGCGCCAGCAGCTGGGGACTAGCGGGAGCGCTGGGGAATGAGCAGTTCTTC.

The chain carries TRBV19 and TRBJ2-1, with 13 bases lining up with TRBD2. Per germline, CDR1 LNHDA and CDR2 SQIVND (reference sequence). The CDR3 is made up of 18 amino acids. V shed 7 bases, J shed 6 bases, and the junction held 15 bases outside the gene matches. The CDR3 is CASTTGLAGVASGNEQFF. CDR3 coding DNA: TGTGCCAGTACCACTGGACTAGCGGGAGTTGCCTCGGGCAATGAGCAGTTCTTC.

This chain joins TRBV27 and TRBJ1-4; D might be TRBD1 (5 bases). Germline CDR1 MNHEY, CDR2 SMNVEV (reference sequence). Trimming cost V 5 bases and J 8 bases, with 18 bases left between them. The CDR3 is 15 amino acids. Here the CDR3 reads CASSNRGGVMEKLFF. The DNA of the CDR3 is TGTGCCAGCAGTAATAGGGGAGGCGTTATGGAAAAACTGTTTTTT.

The CDR3 loop reads CASSPSGGQETQYF. CDR3 DNA sequence: TGTGCCAGTAGTCCTAGCGGGGGACAAGAGACCCAGTACTTC. The V call is TRBV19, the J call TRBJ2-5; 10 positions match TRBD2. The V segment lost 5 bases and the J segment 2 bases; nucleotides outside the gene matches: 2. This CDR3 contains 14 residues. Per germline, CDR1 LNHDA and CDR2 SQIVND (reference sequence).

This clone was observed once. The J gene is TRBJ2-3, the V gene TRBV7-2; D ambiguous. Germline loops: CDR1 SGHTA, CDR2 FQGNSA. CDR3 length: 15 amino acids. V gave up 1 base and J gave up 5 bases, with 13 bases separating them. The CDR3 spells CASSLVSYTGDTQYF. The DNA of the CDR3 is TGTGCCAGCAGCTTAGTGAGCTATACGGGAGATACGCAGTATTTT.

V is TRBV5-1 and J is TRBJ1-3, with D uncertain. The V end lost 0 bases, the J end lost 3 bases, and 13 bases lay between the germline ends. Germline CDR1 reads SGHRS; CDR2 reads YFSETQ. The CDR3 consists of 16 residues. The CDR3 spells CASSLGGSGSGNTIYF. The CDR3 DNA sequence: TGCGCCAGCAGCTTGGGTGGGAGTGGAAGTGGAAACACCATATATTTT.

The genes are TRBV6-1 and TRBJ1-2, with D possibly being TRBD1 (6 bases). CDR1 is MNHNS and CDR2 is SASEGT in the germline V gene. V was clipped by 3 bases and J by 8 bases, with 10 bases between them. The CDR3 runs 12 residues. The CDR3 nucleotides read TGTGCCAGCAGTGATTGGGGGCGCGGCTACACCTTC. Protein: CASSDWGRGYTF.